This T cell receptor (beta chain) was sequenced for a study of blood T cells in healthy people across ages. Study at large: T cells yielded about one barcoded beta molecule per two cells through template switching.

In its sample, this clonotype was seen a few times. The antigen is not known. V was shortened by 2 bases and J by 0 bases, with 8 bases between the two germline ends. The V gene's germline CDR1 is MDHEN and CDR2 SYDVKM. The CDR3 has 14 amino acids. Findings and caveats of the study: Because sorting was not performed, PBMCs prevented conclusive naive versus antigen-experienced comparison. While age rose, TCR beta diversity per million T cells dropped in a roughly linear way. Among long-lived donors, naive CD4+ cells were more numerous and diversity higher than in aged donors.

The second PCR ran about 6 to 12 cycles with a sample-barcoded 5' primer and J-beta primers. TCRdb itself ran the 5' RACE reads through MiXCR, one entry per CDR3 protein. The sample carries around 900,000 distinct CDR3 sequences, about 53% recorded once. Sequenced input: blood. V gene TRBV28 combines with J gene TRBJ2-7; D not resolved. This clonotype was obtained from an older woman in good health. CDR3 region: CASSLGVVSYEQYF. DNA for the CDR3: TGTGCCAGCAGTTTAGGGGTAGTCTCCTACGAGCAGTACTTC.